This T cell receptor beta chain appears in the sequencing data of a study of CD8 T cells in Susac syndrome. Trimming removed 6 bases from V and 6 bases from J, with 14 bases in between. The CDR3 extends over 13 amino acids. Germline CDR1 reads SEHNR; CDR2 reads FQNEAQ (reference sequence). The RNA input was about 0.5 to 1 ug, and it was reverse transcribed with random hexamers. TCRdb called the immunoSEQ multiplex PCR reads again in MiXCR, with one record for every CDR3 protein. The sample consists of roughly 50,000 distinct CDR3 sequences, over 90% of them appearing once. The V gene is TRBV7-9, the J gene TRBJ1-1; maybe TRBD1 (5 bases). This TCR came from a human donor in good health. The specimen was CD8+ T cells from PBMCs. CDR3 sequence: CASRSGAAPEAFF. The CDR3, as DNA: TGTGCCAGCAGATCCGGGGCAGCCCCTGAAGCTTTCTTT.